The 10 T cell receptor beta chains listed next were all sequenced from one sample in a study of T cell responses to AZD1222 COVID-19 vaccine (dated by TCRdb to the early 2020s). Library preparation employed the immunoSEQ multiplex PCR assay. In TCRdb, the immuneACCESS table is reduced to in-frame sequences with V and J assigned. These tables do not hold every clone; where another copy was compared, an unresolved V gene accounts for under half, and the others remain unexplained. In this sample the table shows fewer than 90,000 clones, over 75% of which occur a single time. The ten largest clonotypes hold just over 5.5% of the sample. Explained via the paper, the time point label denotes: about 28 days (+/-7) after the second vaccine dose. The specimen comprised peripheral blood, sampled 28 days after the second AZD1222 dose. The receptors stem from an adult who received the AZD1222 COVID-19 vaccine.

This chain connects TRBV6-5 to TRBJ2-5; 7 positions agree with TRBD2. This CDR3 has 14 residues. Per the germline V gene, CDR1 is MNHEY and CDR2 is SVGAGI. V shed 0 bases, J shed 5 bases, and the junction held 3 bases outside the gene matches. Here the CDR3 reads CASSYSAGGETQYF. The CDR3 coding sequence is TGTGCCAGCAGTTACTCCGCCGGGGGGGAGACCCAGTACTTC.

The chain joins TRBV11-2 to TRBJ1-1; a weak D match, TRBD1 (5 bases). This CDR3 has 14 residues. The V gene's germline CDR1 is SGHAT and CDR2 FQNNGV. The V end lost 5 bases, the J end lost 5 bases, and 15 bases lay between the germline ends. The CDR3, as DNA: TGTGCCAGCAGCCCCCAGGGTGCCAGAACTGAAGCTTTCTTT. Its protein product is CASSPQGARTEAFF.

The chain has TRBV5-6 and TRBJ1-2, with a tentative D call TRBD1 (5 bases). Germline-derived CDR1 and CDR2 are SGHDT and YYEEEE. V shed 0 bases and J shed 7 bases, with 16 bases lying between them. CDR3 length equals 15 residues. CDR3 protein: CASSLEEGLSLGYTF. The CDR3 DNA is TGTGCCAGCAGCTTGGAGGAGGGGCTCTCACTTGGCTACACCTTC.

This clone has a single count. The rearrangement uses TRBV11-2 and TRBJ1-1; unclear D gene. The CDR3 is made up of 14 amino acids. The germline gives CDR1 SGHAT, CDR2 FQNNGV. Trimming shortened V by 5 bases and J by 11 bases, and 21 bases separated the two germline ends. The CDR3 nucleotides read TGTGCCAGCAGCCCTTGGGATGGGGTAGGCTCGGCTTTCTTT. Amino acids: CASSPWDGVGSAFF. The full variable domain, completed using reference TRBV11-2 and TRBJ1-1, is EAGVAQSPRYKIIEKRQSVAFWCNPISGHATLYWYQQILGQGPKLLIQFQNNGVVDDSQLPKDRFSAERLKGVDSTLKIQPAKLEDSAVYLCASSPWDGVGSAFFGQGTRLTVV.

V gene TRBV19 combines with J gene TRBJ1-1, with 8 bases lining up with TRBD1. This CDR3 has 16 amino acids. Germline V gene data show CDR1 as LNHDA and CDR2 as SQIVND (reference sequence). With V trimmed by 3 bases and J by 0 bases, 6 bases remained unmatched. The CDR3 sequence: CASSMGQASMNTEAFF. CDR3 nucleotides: TGTGCCAGTAGTATGGGACAGGCGTCCATGAACACTGAAGCTTTCTTT.

The V gene is TRBV6-5, the J gene TRBJ2-3, with D maybe TRBD1 (6 bases). With 5 bases removed from V and 2 bases from J, the gap between germline ends came to 14 bases. This CDR3 comprises 15 residues. Germline V gene sequence: CDR1 MNHEY, CDR2 SVGAGI. CDR3 DNA sequence: TGTGCCAGCAGTAACGCTTGGGGGCTCACAGATACGCAGTATTTT. Encoded protein: CASSNAWGLTDTQYF.

This clone occurred once. The V call is TRBV12-3 or TRBV12-4, the J call TRBJ1-2; D unclear. The V and J ends lost 1 base and 5 bases respectively, with 8 bases between them. This CDR3 comprises 13 residues. CDR3 DNA: TGTGCCAGCAGTTTAGGAGTACCATATGGCTACACCTTC. Amino acids: CASSLGVPYGYTF.

This clone was picked up a small number of times. V gene TRBV29-1 combines with J gene TRBJ1-5, with D perhaps matching TRBD1 (5 bases). Trimming removed 6 bases at V and 0 bases at J, with 18 bases between. This CDR3 has 16 amino acids. Germline V gives CDR1 SQVTM, CDR2 ANQGSEA. The chain's CDR3 is CSVSVAGGDSNQPQHF. CDR3 sequence (DNA): TGCAGCGTGTCGGTCGCGGGGGGAGATAGCAATCAGCCCCAGCATTTT. Complete variable domain (other parts from reference TRBV29-1 and TRBJ1-5): SAVISQKPSRDICQRGTSLTIQCQVDSQVTMMFWYRQQPGQSLTLIATANQGSEATYESGFVIDKFPISRPNLTFSTLTVSNMSPEDSSIYLCSVSVAGGDSNQPQHFGDGTRLSIL.

This chain links TRBV23-1 with TRBJ1-5, with D possibly TRBD1 on 6 matching bases. TRBV23-1 is noted as an ORF with a role that remains uncertain. V dropped 4 bases and J dropped 0 bases, with 13 bases sitting between them. CDR3 length: 16 amino acids. The CDR3 DNA reads TGCGCCAGCAGTCTAGGGGGGGCTGTTAGCAATCAGCCCCAGCATTTT. This sequence encodes CASSLGGAVSNQPQHF.

V gene TRBV30 combines with J gene TRBJ1-5, with D perhaps TRBD1 (6 bases). CDR1 is GTSNPN, CDR2 SVGIG, per germline (reference sequence). The ends were cut back, 3 bases at V and 6 bases at J, with 15 bases in the middle. The CDR3 extends over 14 amino acids. The CDR3 nucleotides are TGTGCCTGGAGGACGCCAGGGGCAGGTCAGCCCCAGCATTTT. Protein product: CAWRTPGAGQPQHF.